A selection of T cell receptor beta chains follows, all from one sample in a study of glioma-infiltrating T cells after dendritic cell vaccination. Data came from immunoSEQ multiplex PCR; TCRdb stores just in-frame clones and leaves some out. Seen here are approximately 100,000 clones, roughly three quarters observed once, and the top ten hold approximately 5.9%. This specimen was blood, taken before dendritic cell vaccination. The receptor set was obtained from a human donor with glioblastoma. Each CDR3 is given with its conserved first and last residue. D genes are given only for firm matches. Some rows have no size entry. The others give once, few or many, or a class for an expanded clone.

d_gene	v_gene	abundance	j_gene	CDR3aa	CDR3nt
-	TRBV28	-	TRBJ1-2	CASSLSRVYGYTF	TGTGCCAGCAGCTTGAGCAGGGTCTATGGCTACACCTTC
-	TRBV9	few	TRBJ1-3	CASSVGGAGTGNTIYF	TGTGCCAGCAGCGTTGGCGGGGCAGGAACTGGAAACACCATATATTTT
-	TRBV29-1	once	TRBJ1-1	CSVSRGKTEAFF	TGCAGCGTGAGCAGGGGAAAGACTGAAGCTTTCTTT
TRBD2	TRBV9	-	TRBJ2-5	CASSPTRGVPTETQYF	TGTGCCAGCAGCCCAACTCGGGGGGTCCCCACGGAGACCCAGTACTTC
-	TRBV4-1	-	TRBJ1-3	CASSQYPVAGNGNTIYF	TGCGCCAGCAGCCAATACCCCGTGGCGGGGAACGGAAACACCATATATTTT
TRBD1	TRBV5-1	-	TRBJ2-2	CASSLRGQGGSTGELFF	TGCGCCAGCAGCTTGCGGGGACAGGGTGGGAGCACCGGGGAGCTGTTTTTT
-	TRBV9	-	TRBJ2-7	CASSVGPTPSYEQYF	TGTGCCAGCAGCGTAGGTCCGACTCCCTCCTACGAGCAGTACTTC
TRBD1	TRBV6-5	-	TRBJ1-2	CASQGVYGYTF	TGTGCCAGCCAGGGGGTTTATGGCTACACCTTC
-	TRBV19	few	TRBJ1-5	CASSQGNGNQPQHF	TGTGCCAGTTCACAGGGTAATGGGAATCAGCCCCAGCATTTT
TRBD2	TRBV18	-	TRBJ2-2	CASSPGLGAEGELFF	TGTGCCAGCTCACCAGGACTAGGGGCGGAAGGGGAGCTGTTTTTT
TRBD1	TRBV6-1	-	TRBJ1-1	CASSAPGQGNTEAFF	TGTGCCAGCAGTGCTCCGGGACAGGGGAACACTGAAGCTTTCTTT
-	TRBV10-2	-	TRBJ2-7	CASRDLTSPPYEQYF	TGCGCCAGCCGGGATCTGACTAGTCCCCCCTACGAGCAGTACTTC
TRBD2	TRBV9	-	TRBJ2-5	CASSVGAGREETQYF	TGTGCCAGCAGCGTAGGGGCTGGGAGGGAAGAGACCCAGTACTTC
-	TRBV6-5	few	TRBJ1-1	CASRRQVLTEAFF	TGTGCCAGCAGAAGACAGGTTCTCACTGAAGCTTTCTTT
TRBD2	TRBV2	-	TRBJ2-3	CASSAAGGSLSTDTQYF	TGTGCCAGCAGTGCAGCGGGGGGGTCCCTTAGCACAGATACGCAGTATTTT
-	TRBV15	-	TRBJ1-2	CATSRAAGLRGYTF	TGTGCCACCAGCAGAGCGGCAGGGTTACGAGGCTACACCTTC
-	TRBV2	few	TRBJ2-7	CASSEATGLYEQYF	TGTGCCAGCAGTGAAGCTACCGGACTCTACGAGCAGTACTTC
TRBD1	TRBV6-5	-	TRBJ1-1	CASSWGQGLDTEAFF	TGTGCCAGCAGTTGGGGACAGGGCCTAGACACTGAAGCTTTCTTT
-	TRBV2	-	TRBJ1-6	CASSLGSGSPLHF	TGTGCCAGCAGTCTTGGTAGTGGTTCACCCCTCCACTTT
-	TRBV28	-	TRBJ2-7	CASSLGGYLYEQYF	TGTGCCAGCAGTTTGGGCGGGTACCTTTACGAGCAGTACTTC
TRBD2	TRBV12-5	-	TRBJ2-5	CASAASGGAETQYF	TGTGCTAGTGCTGCTAGCGGGGGGGCAGAGACCCAGTACTTC
-	TRBV6-6	-	TRBJ1-3	CASSTGTTGNTIYF	TGTGCCAGCAGCACCGGGACAACTGGAAACACCATATATTTT
TRBD1	TRBV5-4	few	TRBJ2-1	CASSLKGTGVNEQFF	TGTGCCAGCAGCTTGAAAGGGACAGGGGTGAATGAGCAGTTCTTC
TRBD1	TRBV28	-	TRBJ1-5	CASSFGQGAFQPQHF	TGTGCCAGCAGTTTCGGTCAGGGGGCGTTTCAGCCCCAGCATTTT
TRBD1	TRBV4-2	-	TRBJ1-2	CASSQDGQGAGYTF	TGTGCCAGCAGCCAAGATGGACAGGGGGCCGGCTACACCTTC
TRBD1	TRBV19	-	TRBJ1-1	CASSTSGGRTEAFF	TGTGCCAGTAGTACCTCAGGGGGCCGAACTGAAGCTTTCTTT
TRBD1	TRBV28	once	TRBJ1-4	CASSSGQNNEKLFF	TGTGCCAGCAGTTCGGGACAGAATAATGAAAAACTGTTTTTT